The 30 T cell receptor beta chains below all came from one sample that was sequenced in a study of T cells in localized non-small cell lung cancer. The protocol was immunoSEQ multiplex PCR, while the TCRdb copy is restricted to in-frame clones and leaves out a portion. Here the sample spans about 15,000 clones, more than 70% being singletons. Sequencing used peripheral blood, obtained before any cancer treatment. These receptor sequences come from a woman aged 40 to 75 with stage I lung adenocarcinoma.

V usage is TRBV5-1 and J usage is TRBJ1-2, with D possibly TRBD1 on 5 matching bases. Germline V gene data show CDR1 as SGHRS and CDR2 as YFSETQ. The CDR3 is 16 amino acids. Trimming stripped 0 bases from V and 3 bases from J, with 15 bases between. The CDR3 sequence: CASSLGPEEGYYGYTF. As DNA, the CDR3 is TGCGCCAGCAGCTTGGGGCCTGAAGAGGGGTACTATGGCTACACCTTC.

V usage is TRBV5-1 and J usage is TRBJ2-3; unclear D gene. The CDR3 covers 16 residues. Germline values: CDR1 SGHRS, CDR2 YFSETQ. V dropped 0 bases and J dropped 6 bases, with 17 bases sitting between them. This CDR3 is CASSLDVAWVTDTQYF. The DNA of the CDR3 is TGCGCCAGCAGCTTGGACGTTGCTTGGGTTACGGATACGCAGTATTTT.

The chain recombines TRBV9 with TRBJ2-1; 10 bases align to TRBD2. Germline CDR1 reads SGDLS; CDR2 reads YYNGEE. V lost 0 bases and J lost 8; bases outside the gene matches: 8. The CDR3 sequence is 16 residues long. CDR3 sequence reads: CASSVELERGGDEQFF. CDR3 nucleotide sequence: TGTGCCAGCAGCGTAGAATTGGAGCGGGGGGGTGATGAGCAGTTCTTC. Full variable domain (rest looked up from reference TRBV9 and TRBJ2-1): DSGVTQTPKHLITATGQRVTLRCSPRSGDLSVYWYQQSLDQGLQFLIQYYNGEERAKGNILERFSAQQFPDLHSELNLSSLELGDSALYFCASSVELERGGDEQFFGPGTRLTVL.

The CDR3 spells CASTQGLRGGQETQYF. As DNA, the CDR3 is TGTGCCAGCACCCAAGGGCTACGGGGGGGTCAAGAGACCCAGTACTTC. V and J are TRBV7-2 and TRBJ2-5, with TRBD2 matching over 8 bases. V trimming: 7 bases; J trimming: 2 bases; junction bases outside the gene matches: 12. The CDR3 is 16 amino acids. CDR1 is SGHTA and CDR2 is FQGNSA in the germline V gene.

The chain employs TRBV6-1 and TRBJ2-1; 8 nucleotides match TRBD1. J was trimmed by 0 bases and V by 4 bases; bases with no gene match: 5. The CDR3 totals 16 residues. Per the germline V gene, CDR1 is MNHNS and CDR2 is SASEGT. CDR3: CASSGRQGSSYNEQFF. The CDR3 nucleotides are TGTGCCAGCAGTGGCAGACAGGGGAGCTCCTACAATGAGCAGTTCTTC.

The rearrangement uses TRBV5-1 and TRBJ2-3, with D perhaps matching TRBD1 or TRBD2 (6 bases each). Looked up from germline, CDR1 is SGHRS and CDR2 is YFSETQ. Trimming took off 6 bases at V and 4 bases at J, with 21 bases between the two ends. The CDR3 spans 16 residues. The DNA of the CDR3 is TGCGCCAGCACCCTTCAAGGGGGGCGATCGGCAGATACGCAGTATTTT. Amino acid sequence: CASTLQGGRSADTQYF.

The J gene is TRBJ1-5, the V gene TRBV7-2; D is possibly TRBD1 (5 bases). CDR1 is SGHTA and CDR2 is FQGNSA in the germline V gene. Trimming removed 4 bases at V and 3 bases at J, with 13 bases between. The CDR3 consists of 15 residues. CDR3 in DNA: TGTGCCAGCAGCTCCGCAACAGGAATCAATCAGCCCCAGCATTTT. This sequence encodes CASSSATGINQPQHF.

V gene TRBV6-4 combines with J gene TRBJ1-1; D remains unclear. Germline CDR1 and CDR2: MRHNA and SNTAGT. Between the trimmed V and J ends, which lost 5 bases and 6 bases, there was a span of 16 bases. CDR3 length equals 14 residues. The CDR3 reads CASSRNGFSAEAFF. CDR3 sequence (DNA): TGTGCCAGCAGTCGTAACGGGTTCTCGGCTGAAGCTTTCTTT.

The chain recombines TRBV15 with TRBJ2-5, with TRBD2 matching over 14 bases. The V gene's germline CDR1 is LNHNV and CDR2 YYDKDF (reference sequence). This CDR3 spans 17 amino acids. After removal of 5 bases from V and 2 bases from J, the junction contained 7 bases not matched to a gene. CDR3 nucleotides: TGTGCCACCAGCGCCAGTCGGACTAGCGGGGGGCAAGAGACCCAGTACTTC. It encodes CATSASRTSGGQETQYF.

The CDR3 spells CAWSGQTEAFF. In DNA, the CDR3 is TGTGCCTGGAGTGGACAGACCGAAGCTTTCTTT. The chain has TRBV30 and TRBJ1-1; TRBD1 is a possible D gene (5 bases). Germline assignment: CDR1 GTSNPN and CDR2 SVGIG (reference sequence). Trimming cost V 1 base and J 8 bases, with 8 bases left between them. This CDR3 region has 11 residues.

This chain links TRBV10-3 with TRBJ1-5, with 9 bases aligning to TRBD1. Germline CDR1 and CDR2: ENHRY and SYGVKD. V dropped 10 bases and J dropped 4; count of bases not matched to a gene: 2. This CDR3 has 12 amino acids. CDR3 amino acids: CATGQGNQPQHF. CDR3 DNA sequence: TGTGCCACAGGACAGGGGAATCAGCCCCAGCATTTT.

V gene TRBV18 combines with J gene TRBJ1-3, with 10 bases matching TRBD1. Germline-derived CDR1 and CDR2 are KGHSH and LQKENI. The CDR3 totals 15 residues. J lost 8 bases, V lost 3 bases, and 7 bases had no gene match. In DNA, the CDR3 is TGTGCCAGCTCACCCCCGGGACAGGGGAGAGACACCATATATTTT. Protein product: CASSPPGQGRDTIYF.

The chain recombines TRBV9 with TRBJ2-1, with 8 bases aligning to TRBD2. V lost 4 bases to trimming and J lost 3 bases; unmatched junction nucleotides: 6. Germline V gene sequence: CDR1 SGDLS, CDR2 YYNGEE. CDR3 length: 15 amino acids. CDR3 nucleotide sequence: TGTGCCAGCAGCCCGGGGGGGCCCAGCTACAATGAGCAGTTCTTC. Its translation is CASSPGGPSYNEQFF.

The chain uses TRBV30 and TRBJ1-5; a possible D gene is TRBD1 (6 bases). Trimming shortened V by 4 bases and J by 6 bases, and 19 bases separated the two germline ends. The CDR3 sequence is 15 residues long. The germline CDR1 and CDR2 sequences are GTSNPN and SVGIG (reference sequence). The CDR3 sequence: CAWTTGKKESQPQHF. For the CDR3, the DNA is TGTGCCTGGACTACAGGGAAAAAAGAAAGTCAGCCCCAGCATTTT.

The rearrangement uses TRBV5-1 and TRBJ2-5, with D unclear. The CDR3 length is 11 residues. Germline values: CDR1 SGHRS, CDR2 YFSETQ. V lost 4 bases and J lost 2, with 3 bases in between. Written as DNA, the CDR3 is TGCGCCAGCAGCGATCAAGAGACCCAGTACTTC. Translation: CASSDQETQYF.

CDR3 sequence: CASSLGAGQGGQETQYF. In DNA form, the CDR3 reads TGTGCCAGCAGCCTCGGGGCGGGACAGGGAGGCCAAGAGACCCAGTACTTC. The chain carries TRBV21-1 and TRBJ2-5; TRBD1 is taken as the D call from the table, unchecked against the DNA. TRBV21-1 is marked as a pseudogene. The CDR3 runs 17 residues.

Notes on this clone: One junction end disagrees with the germline gene, perhaps due to a read error. The V and J genes are TRBV7-7 and TRBJ2-1; D unresolved. The CDR3 consists of 13 residues. The germline CDR1 and CDR2 sequences are SSHAT and FNYEAQ (reference sequence). CDR3: CASSKDGYNEQFF. Written as DNA, the CDR3 is TGTGCTAGCAGTAAAGATGGATACAATGAGCAGTTCTTC.

This sequence joins TRBV28 and TRBJ1-3; D ambiguous. The CDR3 consists of 16 residues. The V end was cut by 4 bases, the J end by 0 bases, with 13 bases between. Germline assignment: CDR1 MDHEN and CDR2 SYDVKM. The CDR3 DNA reads as TGTGCCAGCAGTTCCCCCGGAGAACGCTCTGGAAACACCATATATTTT. This codes for CASSSPGERSGNTIYF.

This clone was counted a single time. This chain joins TRBV6-5 and TRBJ1-3, with D uncertain. CDR1 is MNHEY, CDR2 SVGAGI, per germline. The V gene lost 0 bases and the J gene lost 1 base, with 7 bases spanning the gap. The CDR3 runs to 15 residues. In DNA form, the CDR3 reads TGTGCCAGCAGTTACTCGAGTGGGTCTGGAAACACCATATATTTT. Translating gives CASSYSSGSGNTIYF.

The V and J genes are TRBV5-3 and TRBJ2-5; unclear D gene. TRBV5-3 is an ORF; its function is uncertain. V dropped 0 bases and J dropped 5 bases, with 2 bases sitting between them. The CDR3 is 11 residues long. The CDR3: CARSLGETQYF. For the CDR3, the DNA is TGTGCCAGAAGCTTGGGCGAGACCCAGTACTTC.

The chain has TRBV6-5 and TRBJ2-3; unclear D gene. The CDR3 length is 15 residues. Trimming removed 5 bases at V and 2 bases at J, with 14 bases between. The germline gives CDR1 MNHEY, CDR2 SVGAGI. As DNA, the CDR3 is TGTGCCAGCAGTCTCCTCCCATATAACACAGATACGCAGTATTTT. Translated, it gives CASSLLPYNTDTQYF.

The chain uses TRBV15 and TRBJ1-1, with TRBD1 identical over 7 bases. The CDR3 has 17 residues. Germline loops: CDR1 LNHNV, CDR2 YYDKDF (reference sequence). V was pared by 2 bases and J by 1 base, with 10 bases of the junction left unmatched. The CDR3 sequence is CATSRLWTGLKNTEAFF. The CDR3 region has the DNA TGTGCCACCAGCAGACTATGGACAGGCTTAAAGAACACTGAAGCTTTCTTT.

The CDR3 DNA reads TGTGCCAGTAGCAACCCCAGCGACAGGGGGATCCTCTATGGCTACACCTTC. Protein product: CASSNPSDRGILYGYTF. The chain is built from TRBV19 and TRBJ1-2, with 9 nucleotides matching TRBD1. This CDR3 has 17 amino acids. V dropped 6 bases and J dropped 4; count of bases not matched to a gene: 15. Per the germline V gene, CDR1 is LNHDA and CDR2 is SQIVND (reference sequence).

The chain combines TRBV12-2 with TRBJ1-2; the table assigns TRBD1, which was not confirmed against the DNA. TRBV12-2 constitutes a pseudogene. CDR3 size: 13 residues. The CDR3 region is CAKASSGGDGYTF. The CDR3 nucleotides are TGTGCAAAAGCTTCCTCAGGGGGAGATGGCTACACCTTC.

The genes are TRBV5-6 and TRBJ1-5; unclear D gene. CDR1 and CDR2 from the germline V gene are SGHDT and YYEEEE. V was clipped by 1 base and J by 1 base, with 12 bases between them. This CDR3 comprises 16 residues. The CDR3 reads CASSLSSIESNQPQHF. The CDR3 region has the DNA TGTGCCAGCAGCTTGTCCTCGATTGAGAGCAATCAGCCCCAGCATTTT.

This clone has a handful of counts. The V gene is TRBV18, the J gene TRBJ1-4, with D unclear. This CDR3 spans 13 amino acids. CDR1 and CDR2 (germline): KGHSH, LQKENI. V was trimmed by 8 bases and J by 0 bases, leaving 7 bases between them. DNA of the CDR3: TGTGCCAGCCAAGGGTCAACTAATGAAAAACTGTTTTTT. Translating it yields CASQGSTNEKLFF.

The gene calls are TRBV27 and TRBJ1-4; possible D gene TRBD1, 6 bases. The CDR3 is made up of 15 amino acids. The ends were cut back, 0 bases at V and 7 bases at J, with 12 bases in the middle. CDR1 MNHEY and CDR2 SMNVEV come from the germline V gene (reference sequence). The CDR3 is CASSLSRGLGEKLFF. CDR3 nucleotide sequence: TGTGCCAGCAGTTTATCGCGGGGGCTAGGTGAAAAACTGTTTTTT. Complete variable domain (other parts from reference TRBV27 and TRBJ1-4): EAQVTQNPRYLITVTGKKLTVTCSQNMNHEYMSWYRQDPGLGLRQIYYSMNVEVTDKGDVPEGYKVSRKEKRNFPLILESPSPNQTSLYFCASSLSRGLGEKLFFGSGTQLSVL.

Concerning this clone itself: The junction departs from germline at one end; a sequencing error may be responsible. The rearrangement links TRBV7-7 to TRBJ1-1; D perhaps matches TRBD1 (6 bases). The germline V gene has CDR1 SSHAT and CDR2 FNYEAQ (reference sequence). The length of the CDR3 is 13 residues. The CDR3 bases are TGTGCTAGCAGCTTCTCAGGGGACACTGAAGCTTTCTTT. It is translated as CASSFSGDTEAFF.

The chain combines TRBV2 with TRBJ1-5; no clear D gene. The ends were cut back, 11 bases at V and 0 bases at J, with 17 bases in the middle. Germline values: CDR1 SNHLY, CDR2 FYNNEI. The CDR3 has 15 amino acids. CDR3 bases: TGTGCCTGTGATGACCCAGGAGTTAGCAATCAGCCCCAGCATTTT. This translates into CACDDPGVSNQPQHF.

The CDR3 loop is CASSTRSGANVLTF. The CDR3, as DNA: TGTGCCAGTAGTACGCGCTCTGGGGCCAACGTCCTGACTTTC. The J gene is TRBJ2-6, the V gene TRBV19; no clear D. Trimming removed 4 bases at V and 0 bases at J, with 4 bases between. CDR3 length: 14 residues. Germline loops: CDR1 LNHDA, CDR2 SQIVND (reference sequence).